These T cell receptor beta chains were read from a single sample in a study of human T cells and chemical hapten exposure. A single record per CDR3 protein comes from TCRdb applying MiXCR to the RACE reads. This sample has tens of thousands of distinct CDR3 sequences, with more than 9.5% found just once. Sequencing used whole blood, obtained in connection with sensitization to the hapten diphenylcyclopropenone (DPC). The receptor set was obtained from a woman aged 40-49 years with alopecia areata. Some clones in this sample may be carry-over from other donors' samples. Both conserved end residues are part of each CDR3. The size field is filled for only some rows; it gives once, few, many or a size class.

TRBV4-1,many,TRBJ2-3,CASSQVLAASTDTQYF
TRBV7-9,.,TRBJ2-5,CASASSQETQYF
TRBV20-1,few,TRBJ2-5,CSAPGLGERAQYF
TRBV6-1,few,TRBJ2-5,CASSLDRLQETQYF
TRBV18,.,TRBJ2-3,CASSPMADTQYF
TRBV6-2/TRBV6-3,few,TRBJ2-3,CASSRPLAQVTDTQYF
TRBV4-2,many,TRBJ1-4,CASSQGDRGVNEKLFF
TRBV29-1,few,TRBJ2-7,CSLRRGNEQYF
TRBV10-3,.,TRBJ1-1,CAISGNTEAFF
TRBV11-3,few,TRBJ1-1,CASSMLRAEAFF
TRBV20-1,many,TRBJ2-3,CSARSLAATLTDTQYF
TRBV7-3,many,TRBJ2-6,CASSLRGLAFSGANVLTF
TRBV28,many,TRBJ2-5,CATTNGGETQYF
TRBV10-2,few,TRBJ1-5,CASSEINQPQHF
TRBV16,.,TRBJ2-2,CASSQYGSDGELFF
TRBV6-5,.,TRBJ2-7,CATPRRIKKSSYEQYF
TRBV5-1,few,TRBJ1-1,CASSLAPLENTEAFF
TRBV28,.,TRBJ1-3,CASSLGGDGNTIYF
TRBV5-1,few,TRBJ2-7,CASSQHTGSEQYF
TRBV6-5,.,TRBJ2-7,CASRRGRINYEQYF
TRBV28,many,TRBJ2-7,CASSLDGTGAYEQYF
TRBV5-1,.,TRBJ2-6,CASSGLTLLSGANVLTF
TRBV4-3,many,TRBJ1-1,CASSQTWTANTEAFF
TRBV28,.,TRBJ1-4,CASSSQGEKLFF
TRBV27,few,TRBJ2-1,CASSPARPIGEQFF
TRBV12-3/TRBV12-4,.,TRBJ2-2,CASSPGGPNTGELFF
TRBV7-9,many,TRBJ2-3,CASSEGLGLTDTQYF
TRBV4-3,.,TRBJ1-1,CASSQVADRGVYPEAFF
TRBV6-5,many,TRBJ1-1,CASSYSMNGKPREAFF
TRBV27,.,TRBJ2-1,CASSLSMRSSSYNEQFF
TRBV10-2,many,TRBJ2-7,CASSEMGGPYEQYF
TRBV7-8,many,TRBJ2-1,CASSHSGLAGGPAADYNEQFF
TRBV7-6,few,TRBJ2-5,CASSLYHRYQETQYF
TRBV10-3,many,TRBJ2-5,CAIRSGTGVQETQYF
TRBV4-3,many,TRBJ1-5,CASSQDLGGAAQPQHF
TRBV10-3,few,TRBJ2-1,CAISRAGTENEQFF
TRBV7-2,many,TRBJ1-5,CASSAQGVSNQPQHF
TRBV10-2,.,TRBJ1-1,CASRSQGGGTEAFF
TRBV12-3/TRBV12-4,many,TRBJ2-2,CASSLFTGELFF
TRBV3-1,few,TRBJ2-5,CASSQVFNGETQYF
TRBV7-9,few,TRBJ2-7,CATLVTDYEQYF
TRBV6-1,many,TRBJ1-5,CASSDRDNQPQHF
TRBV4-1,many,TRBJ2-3,CASSPLTGRMGKDTQYF
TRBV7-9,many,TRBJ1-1,CASSPTGGRTEAFF
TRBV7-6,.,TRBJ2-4,CASSPSLAGVNIQYF
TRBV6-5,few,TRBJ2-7,CASSYLGGNSYEQYF
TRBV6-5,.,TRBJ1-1,CASSYWGSAEAFF
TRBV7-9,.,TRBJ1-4,CASSFGGGLFF
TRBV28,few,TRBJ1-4,CASSLFDFRGSWEKLFF
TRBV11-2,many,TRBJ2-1,CASSLEDWYEQFF
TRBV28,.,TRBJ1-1,CASTTSGDVRGAFF
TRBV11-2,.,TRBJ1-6,CASSPTWGDSPLHF
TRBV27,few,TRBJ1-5,CASRTGGSGQPQHF
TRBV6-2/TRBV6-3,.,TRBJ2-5,CASRPTGQETQYF
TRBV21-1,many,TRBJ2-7,CASSDRDFPYEQYF
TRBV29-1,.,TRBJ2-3,CSVGGRARRDTQYF
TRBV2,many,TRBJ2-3,CASSETSGRGDTQYF